This T cell receptor beta chain originates from a study of T cell responses to AZD1222 COVID-19 vaccine. Profiled with immunoSEQ multiplex PCR; TCRdb holds only in-frame clones, not every one. The sample consists of about 120,000 clones, approximately 90% of them appearing once. The CDR3 totals 15 residues. Sequenced here: peripheral blood, sampled on day 0 of AZD1222 vaccination. The gene calls are TRBV21-1 and TRBJ1-2; the D segment call TRBD1 is taken from the table without a DNA check. TRBV21-1 is given as a pseudogene. The clonotype originates from an adult in good health. In DNA form, the CDR3 reads TGTGCCAGCAGCAATTCCGGGACAGGGGGCGATGGCTACACCTTC. Translating gives CASSNSGTGGDGYTF.